The rows below give T cell receptor beta chains drawn from one sample of a study of T cell responses to AZD1222 COVID-19 vaccine. The table came from immunoSEQ multiplex PCR; TCRdb's copy has only in-frame clones and leaves some out. Of tens of thousands of clones in the sample, around 88% were seen once. Specimen: peripheral blood, collected 28 days after the second dose of the MenACWY control vaccine. Receptors were obtained from an adult who received the MenACWY meningococcal vaccine as a control. Both conserved end residues are trimmed from each CDR3. Each record gives: J gene, V gene, D gene, CDR3 protein. A D gene is named only where the DNA matches it firmly.

TRBJ2-2	TRBV19	TRBD1	ASTPGTANTGELF
TRBJ1-1	TRBV28	-	ASFRMNTEAF
TRBJ2-5	TRBV2	TRBD1	ASMGTGGSETQY
TRBJ1-3	TRBV7-6	TRBD1	ASSGTGEVYGNTIY
TRBJ1-4	TRBV28	-	ASSRLGFAVNTNEKLF
TRBJ1-3	TRBV9	-	ASSVAPDSGNTIY
TRBJ1-6	TRBV2	-	ASSEGTLYSPLH
TRBJ2-3	TRBV19	-	ASRSHPGGTQY
TRBJ1-2	TRBV6-5	TRBD1	ASNQNTGDGYT
TRBJ1-1	TRBV3-1/TRBV3-2	-	ASSQVRDAEAF
TRBJ2-5	TRBV4-1	TRBD2	ASSQDATGRGGETQY
TRBJ1-4	TRBV3-1/TRBV3-2	-	ASSQDSGSGEKLF
TRBJ1-2	TRBV4-3	TRBD1	ASSQNRGRGLSSYGYT
TRBJ2-7	TRBV24-1	-	ATSARATYEQY
TRBJ2-5	TRBV5-1	-	ASSLGAKETQY
TRBJ2-7	TRBV5-6	TRBD1	ASSLAPGQGTGEQY